The TCR beta chain under discussion was sequenced for a study of long-term antiretroviral therapy in people with HIV. Study-wide results and caveats: Diversity rose after ART but stayed below transplant donor controls.

This CDR3 contains 16 residues. The germline V gene has CDR1 SGDLS and CDR2 YYNGEE. V was trimmed by 3 bases and J by 1 base, leaving 11 bases between them. On this clone: Antigen unknown.

Investigators performed immunoSEQ version v3.0 at survey level. Here immunoSEQ multiplex PCR was the method, and the copy in TCRdb shows in-frame clones only, minus some. Of around 39,000 clones in the sample, roughly four fifths are singletons; the top ten hold 6.2%. The United States was where all participants with HIV were treated. The chain links TRBV9 to TRBJ2-6; D is possibly TRBD2 (5 bases). The receptor's source is a young man with HIV. Here the sequenced sample was unsorted PBMCs, taken 1 year after starting antiretroviral therapy. CDR3 in amino acids: CASSESRGSGANVLTF. The CDR3 nucleotides are TGTGCCAGCAGCGAATCAAGAGGGTCTGGGGCCAACGTCCTGACTTTC.